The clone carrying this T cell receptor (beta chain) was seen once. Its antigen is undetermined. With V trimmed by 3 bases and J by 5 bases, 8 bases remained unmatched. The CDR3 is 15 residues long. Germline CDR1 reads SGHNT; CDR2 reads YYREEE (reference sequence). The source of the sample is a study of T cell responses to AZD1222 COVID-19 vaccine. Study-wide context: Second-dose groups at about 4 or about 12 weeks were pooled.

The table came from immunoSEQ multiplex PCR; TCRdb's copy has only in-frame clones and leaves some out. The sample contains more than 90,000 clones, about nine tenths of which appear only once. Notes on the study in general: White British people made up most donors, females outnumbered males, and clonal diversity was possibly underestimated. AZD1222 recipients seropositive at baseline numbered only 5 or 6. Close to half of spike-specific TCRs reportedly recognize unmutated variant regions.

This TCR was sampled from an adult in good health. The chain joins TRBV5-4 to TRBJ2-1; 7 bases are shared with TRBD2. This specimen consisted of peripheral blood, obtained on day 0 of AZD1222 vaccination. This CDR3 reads CASSSMGRGDNEQFF. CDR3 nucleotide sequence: TGTGCCAGCAGCTCTATGGGTCGGGGGGACAATGAGCAGTTCTTC.